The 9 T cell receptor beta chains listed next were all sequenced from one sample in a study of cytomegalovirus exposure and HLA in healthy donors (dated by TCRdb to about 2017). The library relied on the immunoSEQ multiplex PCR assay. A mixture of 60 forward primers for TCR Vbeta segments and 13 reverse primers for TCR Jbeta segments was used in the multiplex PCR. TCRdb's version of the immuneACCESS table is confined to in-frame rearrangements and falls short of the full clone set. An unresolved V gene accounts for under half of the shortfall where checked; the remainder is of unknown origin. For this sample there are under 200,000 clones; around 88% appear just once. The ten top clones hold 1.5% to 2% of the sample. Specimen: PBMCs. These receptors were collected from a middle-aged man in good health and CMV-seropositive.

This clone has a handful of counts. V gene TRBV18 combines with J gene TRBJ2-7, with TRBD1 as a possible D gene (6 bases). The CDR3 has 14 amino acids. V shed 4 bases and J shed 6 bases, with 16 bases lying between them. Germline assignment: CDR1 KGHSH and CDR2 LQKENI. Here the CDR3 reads CASSLSTQGAEQYF. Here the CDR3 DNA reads TGTGCCAGCTCACTTTCTACACAGGGAGCCGAGCAGTACTTC.

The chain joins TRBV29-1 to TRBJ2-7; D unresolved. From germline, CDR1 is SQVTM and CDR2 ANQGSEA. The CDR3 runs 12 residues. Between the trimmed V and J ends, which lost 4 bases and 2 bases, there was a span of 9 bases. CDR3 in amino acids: CSVGNSPYEQYF. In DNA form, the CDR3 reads TGCAGCGTTGGGAACAGTCCCTACGAGCAGTACTTC.

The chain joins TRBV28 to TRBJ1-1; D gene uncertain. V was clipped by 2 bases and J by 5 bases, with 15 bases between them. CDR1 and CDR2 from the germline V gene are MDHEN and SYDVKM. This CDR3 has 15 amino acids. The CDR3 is CASSLPLEIKTEAFF. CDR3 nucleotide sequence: TGTGCCAGCAGTTTACCCCTAGAGATAAAAACTGAAGCTTTCTTT.

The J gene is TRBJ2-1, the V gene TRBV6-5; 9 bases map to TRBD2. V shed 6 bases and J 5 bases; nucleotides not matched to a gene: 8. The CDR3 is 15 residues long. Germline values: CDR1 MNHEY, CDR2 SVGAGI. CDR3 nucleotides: TGTGCCAGCAGCCGGGGCCTAGCGGGGAACAATGAGCAGTTCTTC. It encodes CASSRGLAGNNEQFF.

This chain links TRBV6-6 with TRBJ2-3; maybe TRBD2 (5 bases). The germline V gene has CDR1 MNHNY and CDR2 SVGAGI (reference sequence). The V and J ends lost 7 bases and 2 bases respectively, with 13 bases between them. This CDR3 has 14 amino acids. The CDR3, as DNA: TGTGCCAGCATTCATAGCGAGAACACAGATACGCAGTATTTT. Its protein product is CASIHSENTDTQYF.

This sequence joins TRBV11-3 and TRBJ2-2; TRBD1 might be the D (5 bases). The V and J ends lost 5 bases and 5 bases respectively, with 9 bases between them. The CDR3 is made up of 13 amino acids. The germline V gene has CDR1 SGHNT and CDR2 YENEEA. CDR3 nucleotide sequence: TGTGCCAGCAGCCCTAGACAGACCGGGGAGCTGTTTTTT. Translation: CASSPRQTGELFF.

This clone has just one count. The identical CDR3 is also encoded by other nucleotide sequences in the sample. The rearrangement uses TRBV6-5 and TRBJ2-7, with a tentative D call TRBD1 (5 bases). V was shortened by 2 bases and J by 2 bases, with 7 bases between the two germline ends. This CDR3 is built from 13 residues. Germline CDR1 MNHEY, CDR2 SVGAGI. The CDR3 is CASSYRGAYEQYF. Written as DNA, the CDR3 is TGTGCCAGCAGTTACAGGGGCGCCTACGAGCAGTACTTC.

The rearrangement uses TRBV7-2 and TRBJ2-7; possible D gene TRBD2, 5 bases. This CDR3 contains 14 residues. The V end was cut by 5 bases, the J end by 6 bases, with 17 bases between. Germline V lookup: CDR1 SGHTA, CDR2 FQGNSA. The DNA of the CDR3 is TGTGCCAGCAGCCCCCGAAGACTACCGGCCGAGCAGTACTTC. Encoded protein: CASSPRRLPAEQYF.

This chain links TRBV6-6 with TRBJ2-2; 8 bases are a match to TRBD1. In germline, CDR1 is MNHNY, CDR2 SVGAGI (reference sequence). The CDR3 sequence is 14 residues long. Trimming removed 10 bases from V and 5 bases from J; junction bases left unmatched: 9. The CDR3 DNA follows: TGTGCCACCTCTCGGACAGGGACGACCGGGGAGCTGTTTTTT. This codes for CATSRTGTTGELFF.